Here is one T cell receptor (beta chain) with its context. CDR1 DFQATT and CDR2 SNEGSKA come from the germline V gene (reference sequence). This CDR3 has 14 amino acids. These data are taken from a study of monozygotic twins with inflammatory bowel disease. TCRdb reanalyzed the 5' RACE reads and collapses them to one entry per CDR3 protein, without DNA. This repertoire includes approximately 330,000 distinct CDR3 sequences. The source material was blood. This chain links TRBV20-1 with TRBJ2-5; TCRdb selects TRBD2, and the lack of DNA leaves this call unchecked. The TCR sequence derives from a human donor with ulcerative colitis or Crohn's disease, or a healthy co-twin of an affected twin (not recorded which). This chain's CDR3 is CSADSGTPQETQYF.